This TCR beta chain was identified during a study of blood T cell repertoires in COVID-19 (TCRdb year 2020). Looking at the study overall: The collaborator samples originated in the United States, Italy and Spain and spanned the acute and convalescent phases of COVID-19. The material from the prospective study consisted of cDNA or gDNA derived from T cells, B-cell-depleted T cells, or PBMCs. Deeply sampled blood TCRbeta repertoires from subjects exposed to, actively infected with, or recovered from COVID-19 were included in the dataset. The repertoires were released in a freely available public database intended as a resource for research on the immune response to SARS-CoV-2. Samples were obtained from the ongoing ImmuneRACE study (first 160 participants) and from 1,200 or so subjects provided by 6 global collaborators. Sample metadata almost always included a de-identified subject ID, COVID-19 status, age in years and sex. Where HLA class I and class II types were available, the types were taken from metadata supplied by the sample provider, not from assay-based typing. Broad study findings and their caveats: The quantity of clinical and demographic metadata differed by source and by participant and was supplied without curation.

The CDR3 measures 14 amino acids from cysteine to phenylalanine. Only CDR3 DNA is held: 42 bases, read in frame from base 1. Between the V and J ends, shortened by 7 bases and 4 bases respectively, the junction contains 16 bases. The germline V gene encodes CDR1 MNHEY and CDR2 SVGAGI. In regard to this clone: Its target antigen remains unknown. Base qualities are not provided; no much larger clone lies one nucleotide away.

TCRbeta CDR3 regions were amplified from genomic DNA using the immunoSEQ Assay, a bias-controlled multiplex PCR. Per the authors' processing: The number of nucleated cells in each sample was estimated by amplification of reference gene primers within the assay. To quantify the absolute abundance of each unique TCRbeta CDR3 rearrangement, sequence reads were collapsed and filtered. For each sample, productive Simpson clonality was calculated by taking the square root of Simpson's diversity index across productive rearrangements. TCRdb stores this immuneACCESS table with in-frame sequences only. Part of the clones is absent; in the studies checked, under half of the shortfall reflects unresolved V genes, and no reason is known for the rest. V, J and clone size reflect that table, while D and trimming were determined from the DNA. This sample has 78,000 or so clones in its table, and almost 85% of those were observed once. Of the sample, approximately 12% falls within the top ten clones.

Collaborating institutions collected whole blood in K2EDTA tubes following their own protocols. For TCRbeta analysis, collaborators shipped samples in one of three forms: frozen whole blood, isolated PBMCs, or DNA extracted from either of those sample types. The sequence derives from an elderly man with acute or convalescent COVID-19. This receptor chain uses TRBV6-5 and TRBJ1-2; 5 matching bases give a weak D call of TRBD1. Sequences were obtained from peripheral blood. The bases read TGTGCCAGCATGGGGGGGTGGAGGAGCTATGGCTACACCTTC. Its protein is CASMGGWRSYGYTF.